The 16 T cell receptor beta chains below were found in one sample sequenced in a study of T cells in Graves' hyperthyroidism and ophthalmopathy. TCR beta CDR3 regions were amplified from RNA transcripts. Initially, a first-round RT-PCR of the TCR CDR3 employed the HTBI primer set. TCRdb re-derived calls from the multiplex PCR reads in MiXCR, one entry per CDR3 protein. Among some 420,000 distinct CDR3 sequences listed, around 13% were seen once. Material: blood. All receptors come from a woman aged 18-35 years with Graves' hyperthyroidism.

This clonotype showed up many times. This chain links TRBV12-5 with TRBJ2-5; TRBD2 agrees at 7 bases. The trim removed 6 bases at V and 6 bases at J, leaving 7 bases unmatched. CDR1 is LGHNT, CDR2 FRNRAP, per germline. This CDR3 has 13 residues. This CDR3 is CASGPGRSQTQYF. The CDR3 coding sequence is TGTGCTAGTGGCCCCGGGAGGTCGCAGACCCAGTACTTC. The full variable domain, in which reference TRBV12-5 and TRBJ2-5 provide the parts outside the CDR3, is DARVTQTPRHKVTEMGQEVTMRCQPILGHNTVFWYRQTMMQGLELLAYFRNRAPLDDSGMPKDRFSAEMPDATLATLKIQPSEPRDSAVYFCASGPGRSQTQYFGPGTRLLVL.

This clonotype was detected only a few times. The chain employs TRBV7-3 and TRBJ2-3; the match to TRBD2 covers 9 bases. Trimming removed 3 bases from V and 2 bases from J; junction bases left unmatched: 3. CDR1 SGHTA and CDR2 FQGTGA come from the germline V gene. The CDR3 extends over 15 amino acids. The CDR3 is CASSFSGSLTDTQYF. As DNA, the CDR3 is TGTGCCAGCAGCTTTAGCGGGAGTCTCACAGATACGCAGTATTTT.

This clonotype was counted at least ten times. V is TRBV2 and J is TRBJ2-5; possible D gene TRBD1, 6 bases. V shed 7 bases and J shed 2 bases, with 11 bases lying between them. The V gene's germline CDR1 is SNHLY and CDR2 FYNNEI. CDR3 length: 13 amino acids. The CDR3 sequence is CASTRDRQETQYF. The DNA of the CDR3 is TGTGCCAGCACTAGAGACAGGCAAGAGACCCAGTACTTC.

The chain has TRBV28 and TRBJ1-3; D gene uncertain. CDR3 size: 13 residues. V was shortened by 6 bases and J by 7 bases, with 13 bases between the two germline ends. CDR1 is MDHEN, CDR2 SYDVKM, per germline. The CDR3 region has the DNA TGTGCCAGCAGAGAAGGGAGGCGCAACACCATATATTTT. Its protein is CASREGRRNTIYF.

The chain employs TRBV19 and TRBJ2-4, with TRBD1 matching over 10 bases. The germline gives CDR1 LNHDA, CDR2 SQIVND (reference sequence). J lost 1 base, V lost 3 bases, and 6 bases had no gene match. This CDR3 is built from 17 residues. The DNA of the CDR3 is TGTGCCAGTAGTATGGGGACAGGGGCTTCGGCCAAAAACATTCAGTACTTC. Amino acids: CASSMGTGASAKNIQYF.

This clonotype appeared many times. The genes are TRBV3-1 and TRBJ1-4; no definite D call. V was shortened by 5 bases and J by 0 bases, with 7 bases between the two germline ends. The CDR3 spans 14 residues. The germline CDR1 and CDR2 sequences are LGHDT and YNNKEL (reference sequence). DNA for the CDR3: TGTGCCAGCAGCGACGGTACAACTAATGAAAAACTGTTTTTT. Protein product: CASSDGTTNEKLFF.

This clonotype was counted at least ten times. The V gene is TRBV19, the J gene TRBJ2-1; 12 bases fit TRBD2. V dropped 4 bases and J dropped 5; count of bases not matched to a gene: 6. Germline V gene lookup returns CDR1 LNHDA and CDR2 SQIVND (reference sequence). The CDR3 sequence is 16 residues long. The CDR3 is CASSTLTSGSNNEQFF. The CDR3 DNA reads TGTGCCAGTAGTACCTTGACTAGCGGGAGTAACAATGAGCAGTTCTTC.

This clonotype has a count of ten or more. The chain has TRBV18 and TRBJ1-5; TRBD1 aligns across 8 bases. The CDR3 has 14 amino acids. The ends lost 2 bases at V and 6 bases at J; junction bases unmatched: 3. CDR1 and CDR2 (germline): KGHSH, LQKENI. The CDR3, as DNA: TGTGCCAGCTCACCAAGCAGGGGGCGTCAGCCCCAGCATTTT. Its translation is CASSPSRGRQPQHF.

Ten or more counts support this clonotype. The CDR3 DNA reads as TGCGCCAGCAGCCGGGAAGGGGAATTCGAGCAGTACTTC. Amino acid sequence: CASSREGEFEQYF. The rearrangement links TRBV5-1 to TRBJ2-7; the D call may be TRBD1 or TRBD2 (5 bases each). Germline CDR1 reads SGHRS; CDR2 reads YFSETQ. Between the trimmed V and J ends, which lost 4 bases and 6 bases, there was a span of 14 bases. The CDR3 has 13 amino acids.

The sample holds many counts of this clonotype. This rearrangement joins TRBV27 to TRBJ2-7; D remains ambiguous. Trimming pared 6 bases from V and 3 bases from J, leaving 24 bases between. This CDR3 comprises 17 residues. Germline CDR1 and CDR2: MNHEY and SMNVEV (reference sequence). This CDR3 is CASSIGRGHMGNYEQYF. DNA of the CDR3: TGTGCCAGCAGCATTGGGCGCGGCCACATGGGCAACTACGAGCAGTACTTC.

This clonotype was found many times. J is TRBJ1-1 and V is TRBV28, with a possible D match to TRBD1 (5 bases). V was trimmed by 10 bases and J by 0 bases, leaving 12 bases between them. The germline V gene has CDR1 MDHEN and CDR2 SYDVKM. This CDR3 is 13 amino acids long. CDR3 amino acids: CATLTDMNTEAFF. CDR3 nucleotide sequence: TGTGCCACCCTGACAGACATGAACACTGAAGCTTTCTTT.

This clonotype occurred many times. The chain employs TRBV5-1 and TRBJ2-1; TRBD2 matches at 10 bases. V was pared by 4 bases and J by 0 bases, with 10 bases of the junction left unmatched. This CDR3 has 18 amino acids. Germline CDR1 SGHRS, CDR2 YFSETQ. This CDR3 reads CASSGSLAGVSSYNEQFF. Here the CDR3 DNA reads TGCGCCAGCAGCGGAAGTCTAGCGGGAGTGAGCTCCTACAATGAGCAGTTCTTC.

The chain couples TRBV15 to TRBJ2-1; D call uncertain. Trimming shortened V by 3 bases and J by 4 bases, and 7 bases separated the two germline ends. This CDR3 is 13 amino acids long. CDR1 and CDR2 (germline): LNHNV, YYDKDF (reference sequence). CDR3 protein: CATSSPEYNEQFF. CDR3 in DNA: TGTGCCACCAGCAGTCCCGAATACAATGAGCAGTTCTTC.

The chain is built from TRBV6-1 and TRBJ2-7, with D unresolved. Trimming removed 1 base from V and 4 bases from J, with 5 bases in between. The germline V gene encodes CDR1 MNHNS and CDR2 SASEGT. The CDR3 extends over 12 amino acids. The CDR3 sequence is CASSEVRYEQYF. CDR3 sequence (DNA): TGTGCCAGCAGTGAAGTGAGGTACGAGCAGTACTTC.

The chain links TRBV27 to TRBJ2-1; 13 bases fit TRBD2. V shed 6 bases, J shed 10 bases, and the junction held 24 bases outside the gene matches. Germline-derived CDR1 and CDR2 are MNHEY and SMNVEV (reference sequence). The CDR3 covers 20 residues. The CDR3 DNA follows: TGTGCCAGCAGCCCACTACTAGCGGGAGGGCCCTCTCTTGCGGACTGGGAGCAGTTCTTC. Amino acid sequence: CASSPLLAGGPSLADWEQFF.

This clonotype showed up many times. The DNA for the CDR3 is TGTGCCAGCATTGGGGACAGTCCGAATCAGCCCCAGCATTTT. It yields the protein CASIGDSPNQPQHF. The J gene is TRBJ1-5, the V gene TRBV28, with 7 bases that match TRBD1. The CDR3 consists of 14 residues. Germline assignment: CDR1 MDHEN and CDR2 SYDVKM. J was trimmed by 4 bases and V by 7 bases; bases with no gene match: 7. The full variable domain, in which reference TRBV28 and TRBJ1-5 provide the parts outside the CDR3, is DVKVTQSSRYLVKRTGEKVFLECVQDMDHENMFWYRQDPGLGLRLIYFSYDVKMKEKGDIPEGYSVSREKKERFSLILESASTNQTSMYLCASIGDSPNQPQHFGDGTRLSIL.